These 32 T cell receptor beta chains share one sample of origin, sequenced in a study of cytomegalovirus exposure and HLA in healthy donors. The PCR made use of 60 Vbeta and 13 Jbeta primers. TCRdb's table, derived via immunoSEQ multiplex PCR, lists solely in-frame clones and lacks some. The profile covers around 150,000 clones, with 70% to 85% appearing a single time and roughly 4.2% taken by the ten largest. Source material: PBMCs. The origin of the receptors is a man aged 40-49 years in good health and CMV-seronegative.

This clone was picked up a small number of times. V gene TRBV2 combines with J gene TRBJ1-4; a possible D gene is TRBD1 (5 bases). V was pared by 8 bases and J by 11 bases, with 18 bases between. The CDR3 has 13 residues. The germline gives CDR1 SNHLY, CDR2 FYNNEI. The CDR3 DNA sequence: TGTGCCAGCGATTGGAGGCGGGACTCCAAACTGTTTTTT. Translated, it gives CASDWRRDSKLFF.

The rearrangement links TRBV27 to TRBJ1-2, with D possibly being TRBD1 (6 bases). CDR1 and CDR2 from the germline V gene are MNHEY and SMNVEV (reference sequence). Trimming took off 3 bases at V and 2 bases at J, with 13 bases between the two ends. This CDR3 contains 15 residues. The CDR3 reads CASSFGRTANYGYTF. The CDR3 DNA reads TGTGCCAGCAGTTTTGGGCGGACAGCAAACTATGGCTACACCTTC.

The chain recombines TRBV7-9 with TRBJ1-3; TRBD1 matches at 9 bases. Germline CDR1 SEHNR, CDR2 FQNEAQ (reference sequence). After removal of 2 bases from V and 4 bases from J, the junction contained 12 bases not matched to a gene. The CDR3 runs to 18 residues. The CDR3 DNA is TGTGCCAGCAGCTTAATTTCGGGACAGGGTTGGACAGGAAACACCATATATTTT. Translating gives CASSLISGQGWTGNTIYF.

The chain combines TRBV18 with TRBJ1-6; 9 nucleotides match TRBD1. The CDR3 has 16 residues. The junction had 7 bases not matched to a gene; V was cut back by 3 bases and J by 7 bases. Germline V gene data show CDR1 as KGHSH and CDR2 as LQKENI. The DNA of the CDR3 is TGTGCCAGCTCACCCCTGAGGGACAGGGAGAATTCACCCCTCCACTTT. Encoded protein: CASSPLRDRENSPLHF. The full variable domain, rest sourced from reference TRBV18 and TRBJ1-6, is NAGVMQNPRHLVRRRGQEARLRCSPMKGHSHVYWYRQLPEEGLKFMVYLQKENIIDESGMPKERFSAEFPKEGPSILRIQQVVRGDSAAYFCASSPLRDRENSPLHFGNGTRLTVT.

This clone has a handful of counts. V usage is TRBV11-2 and J usage is TRBJ1-2; tentatively, D is TRBD1 (5 bases). Germline CDR1 SGHAT, CDR2 FQNNGV. The CDR3 covers 15 residues. Trimming left V 5 bases short and J 6 bases short, with 19 bases between. As DNA, the CDR3 is TGTGCCAGCAGCACCCGCGGGAGGGACCGGCATGGCTACACCTTC. This translates into CASSTRGRDRHGYTF.

This clone showed up just a few times. The chain recombines TRBV6-7 with TRBJ2-2, with a weak D call TRBD1 (6 bases). TRBV6-7 is marked as an open reading frame, function uncertain. Trimming removed 0 bases from V and 4 bases from J, with 15 bases in between. The CDR3 is 17 residues long. The CDR3 spells CASSYSTRDTGTGELFF. In DNA form, the CDR3 reads TGTGCCAGCAGTTACTCGACCCGGGACACCGGCACCGGGGAGCTGTTTTTT.

V is TRBV6-1 and J is TRBJ2-7; TRBD2 might be the D (5 bases). CDR1 is MNHNS and CDR2 is SASEGT in the germline V gene. V lost 1 base and J 2 bases, leaving 9 bases between the germline ends. The CDR3 spans 14 residues. This chain's CDR3 is CASSEGPGTYEQYF. CDR3 nucleotide sequence: TGTGCCAGCAGTGAAGGTCCGGGGACCTACGAGCAGTACTTC.

The V call is TRBV9, the J call TRBJ2-1, with D perhaps matching TRBD1 (5 bases). V lost 3 bases, J lost 0 bases, and 13 bases lay in between. Germline lookup yields CDR1 SGDLS and CDR2 YYNGEE. The CDR3 sequence is 16 residues long. This chain's CDR3 is CASSEITGSSYNEQFF. The CDR3 DNA reads as TGTGCCAGCAGCGAGATAACAGGCAGCTCCTACAATGAGCAGTTCTTC. The full variable domain, rest sourced from reference TRBV9 and TRBJ2-1, is DSGVTQTPKHLITATGQRVTLRCSPRSGDLSVYWYQQSLDQGLQFLIQYYNGEERAKGNILERFSAQQFPDLHSELNLSSLELGDSALYFCASSEITGSSYNEQFFGPGTRLTVL.

This rearrangement joins TRBV7-9 to TRBJ1-2; D is unresolved. Germline V gives CDR1 SEHNR, CDR2 FQNEAQ (reference sequence). The CDR3 consists of 13 residues. The germline V and J ends were trimmed by 2 bases and 4 bases, with 8 bases remaining between them. For the CDR3, the DNA is TGTGCCAGCAGCTTAAGTCCGGGCTATGGCTACACCTTC. Residues: CASSLSPGYGYTF.

The rearrangement links TRBV9 to TRBJ1-2; D remains ambiguous. There are 13 residues in the CDR3. Germline CDR1 is SGDLS and CDR2 is YYNGEE. Trimming pared 6 bases from V and 5 bases from J, leaving 14 bases between. CDR3 residues: CASNAGGLYGYTF. For the CDR3, the DNA is TGTGCCAGCAACGCCGGAGGCCTTTATGGCTACACCTTC.

The J gene is TRBJ2-2, the V gene TRBV19, with a tentative D call TRBD2 (6 bases). The germline V gene encodes CDR1 LNHDA and CDR2 SQIVND (reference sequence). This CDR3 has 13 amino acids. V was clipped by 3 bases and J by 5 bases, with 7 bases between them. The CDR3 loop is CASSIRGTGELFF. CDR3 coding DNA: TGTGCCAGTAGTATCCGGGGGACCGGGGAGCTGTTTTTT. The whole variable domain, remainder taken from reference TRBV19 and TRBJ2-2, is DGGITQSPKYLFRKEGQNVTLSCEQNLNHDAMYWYRQDPGQGLRLIYYSQIVNDFQKGDIAEGYSVSREKKESFPLTVTSAQKNPTAFYLCASSIRGTGELFFGEGSRLTVL.

This clone has more than one count but fewer than ten. The chain recombines TRBV4-1 with TRBJ2-3; the D gene is possibly TRBD2 (7 bases). In germline, CDR1 is MGHRA, CDR2 YSYEKL. Trimming left V 1 base short and J 3 bases short, with 14 bases between. The CDR3 extends over 16 amino acids. CDR3 sequence (DNA): TGCGCCAGCAGCCAAGGAGGGGGGGGGTGGACAGATACGCAGTATTTT. Translating it yields CASSQGGGGWTDTQYF.

This chain uses TRBV28 with TRBJ2-7, with 9 bases aligning to TRBD1. Germline lookup yields CDR1 MDHEN and CDR2 SYDVKM. V was pared by 8 bases and J by 1 base, with 3 bases of the junction left unmatched. This CDR3 has 13 amino acids. The CDR3 here is CASETGGSYEQYF. For the CDR3, the DNA is TGTGCCAGCGAGACAGGGGGGTCCTACGAGCAGTACTTC. The full variable domain, rest sourced from reference TRBV28 and TRBJ2-7, is DVKVTQSSRYLVKRTGEKVFLECVQDMDHENMFWYRQDPGLGLRLIYFSYDVKMKEKGDIPEGYSVSREKKERFSLILESASTNQTSMYLCASETGGSYEQYFGPGTRLTVT.

The chain couples TRBV28 to TRBJ1-1; 10 bases are a match to TRBD1. Germline V lookup: CDR1 MDHEN, CDR2 SYDVKM. This CDR3 is built from 16 residues. V trimming: 5 bases; J trimming: 10 bases; junction bases outside the gene matches: 16. The CDR3 sequence: CASSPAGGTGASGAFF. The CDR3, as DNA: TGTGCCAGCAGTCCAGCTGGAGGGACAGGGGCCTCTGGAGCTTTCTTT.

J is TRBJ2-1 and V is TRBV15; TRBD2 matches 11 bases. Unmatched junction bases numbered 8, after V lost 1 base and J lost 6 bases. Germline CDR1 is LNHNV and CDR2 is YYDKDF (reference sequence). This CDR3 contains 17 residues. Here the CDR3 reads CATSRGPLAGGPNEQFF. For the CDR3, the DNA is TGTGCCACCAGCAGAGGCCCCCTAGCGGGGGGCCCCAATGAGCAGTTCTTC.

The rearrangement uses TRBV19 and TRBJ1-5; 10 nucleotides agree with TRBD1. Germline trimming cut 6 bases from V and 4 bases from J; bases unmatched to any gene: 6. From germline, CDR1 is LNHDA and CDR2 SQIVND (reference sequence). The CDR3 is made up of 15 amino acids. CDR3 DNA sequence: TGTGCCAGTAGACGCCGGGACAGGGGAAATCAGCCCCAGCATTTT. Translation: CASRRRDRGNQPQHF.

CDR3 region: CASSTWTAYGYTF. Written as DNA, the CDR3 is TGTGCCAGCAGCACCTGGACAGCCTATGGCTACACCTTC. The J gene is TRBJ1-2, the V gene TRBV7-9; D is perhaps TRBD1 (6 bases). Germline values: CDR1 SEHNR, CDR2 FQNEAQ (reference sequence). The CDR3 has 13 residues. V was pared by 5 bases and J by 4 bases, with 11 bases between.

This chain connects TRBV9 to TRBJ1-1; the D is unclear. V lost 1 base, J lost 0 bases, and 4 bases lay in between. The V gene's germline CDR1 is SGDLS and CDR2 YYNGEE. This CDR3 contains 13 residues. The CDR3 region is CASSVIMNTEAFF. The CDR3 DNA reads as TGTGCCAGCAGCGTAATCATGAACACTGAAGCTTTCTTT.

This chain joins TRBV6-5 and TRBJ2-1; a possible D gene is TRBD1 (6 bases). Germline CDR1 is MNHEY and CDR2 is SVGAGI. The CDR3 consists of 13 residues. V lost 2 bases to trimming and J lost 12 bases, with 14 bases between them. The CDR3 bases are TGTGCCAGCAGTTACGTCAGGGGCAGGGTGCAGTTCTTC. Its protein is CASSYVRGRVQFF.

This clone appeared a single time. The chain employs TRBV14 and TRBJ2-3; D gene unclear. The germline V gene encodes CDR1 SGHDN and CDR2 FVKESK. V lost 5 bases and J lost 6, with 9 bases in between. The CDR3 totals 12 residues. CDR3 bases: TGTGCCAGCAGCTACAGCAGGGATACGCAGTATTTT. Its protein product is CASSYSRDTQYF. The full variable domain, in which reference TRBV14 and TRBJ2-3 provide the parts outside the CDR3, is EAGVTQFPSHSVIEKGQTVTLRCDPISGHDNLYWYRRVMGKEIKFLLHFVKESKQDESGMPNNRFLAERTGGTYSTLKVQPAELEDSGVYFCASSYSRDTQYFGPGTRLTVL.

The chain combines TRBV6-5 with TRBJ1-6; no reliable D call. The CDR3 consists of 16 residues. CDR1 and CDR2 from the germline V gene are MNHEY and SVGAGI. Trimming removed 2 bases at V and 5 bases at J, with 13 bases between. In DNA, the CDR3 is TGTGCCAGCAGTTACGCACGGACGGGGAATAATTCACCCCTCCACTTT. This translates into CASSYARTGNNSPLHF.

The table lists this clone with a few counts. Distinct nucleotide sequences in the sample also encode this CDR3. The chain links TRBV2 to TRBJ2-3, with a weak D call TRBD2 (6 bases). Germline V CDR1 and CDR2: SNHLY, FYNNEI. This CDR3 is 11 amino acids long. The V and J ends lost 6 bases and 6 bases respectively, with 7 bases between them. CDR3 loop: CASRGGDTQYF. The CDR3 DNA is TGTGCCAGCAGGGGAGGTGATACGCAGTATTTT.

This clone was recorded a few times. The chain couples TRBV4-3 to TRBJ1-2; a possible D gene is TRBD1 (5 bases). Germline loops: CDR1 LGHNA, CDR2 YSLEER. V lost 1 base, J lost 8 bases, and 14 bases lay in between. The CDR3 is 14 residues long. CDR3 bases: TGCGCCAGCAGCCAAGGGGGGGGGTTGAGCGGCTACACCTTC. Protein product: CASSQGGGLSGYTF.

The chain recombines TRBV5-1 with TRBJ2-5, with a possible D match to TRBD1 (5 bases). V lost 0 bases and J lost 6, with 15 bases in between. Germline V gives CDR1 SGHRS, CDR2 YFSETQ. There are 15 residues in the CDR3. CDR3 region: CASSLVSTGDKTQYF. The CDR3 DNA reads as TGCGCCAGCAGCTTGGTATCCACAGGCGACAAGACCCAGTACTTC.

The chain uses TRBV4-2 and TRBJ2-3; maybe TRBD1 (6 bases). Germline CDR1 and CDR2: LGHNA and YNFKEQ. V lost 0 bases and J lost 7, with 20 bases in between. This CDR3 is 17 amino acids long. As DNA, the CDR3 is TGTGCCAGCAGCCAAGAAGCGGCCCCAGGGGCAGTTAATACGCAGTATTTT. It codes for CASSQEAAPGAVNTQYF.

This chain links TRBV15 with TRBJ1-2; 9 nucleotides match TRBD1. V trimming: 5 bases; J trimming: 4 bases; junction bases outside the gene matches: 20. This CDR3 has 19 amino acids. Per germline, CDR1 LNHNV and CDR2 YYDKDF (reference sequence). The CDR3 coding sequence is TGTGCCACCAGCGGCTGGGACAGGGACGTTTCTAAACCCCTCTATGGCTACACCTTC. Its translation is CATSGWDRDVSKPLYGYTF. Drawing the rest from reference TRBV15 and TRBJ1-2, the complete variable domain is DAMVIQNPRYQVTQFGKPVTLSCSQTLNHNVMYWYQQKSSQAPKLLFHYYDKDFNNEADTPDNFQSRRPNTSFCFLDIRSPGLGDTAMYLCATSGWDRDVSKPLYGYTFGSGTRLTVV.

The chain joins TRBV19 to TRBJ2-7; 11 nucleotides align to TRBD1. The germline V gene encodes CDR1 LNHDA and CDR2 SQIVND (reference sequence). CDR3 size: 16 residues. J was trimmed by 2 bases and V by 2 bases; bases with no gene match: 5. CDR3: CASSIRMGQGAYEQYF. The CDR3 bases are TGTGCCAGTAGTATAAGGATGGGACAGGGGGCCTACGAGCAGTACTTC.

The chain uses TRBV16 and TRBJ1-1; weak D call: TRBD1 (6 bases). CDR1 KGHSY and CDR2 FQNENV come from the germline V gene. V was pared by 0 bases and J by 6 bases, with 17 bases between. CDR3 length: 16 amino acids. The CDR3 here is CASSQSRGRGVPEAFF. CDR3 bases: TGTGCCAGCAGCCAATCGAGGGGCAGGGGAGTCCCTGAAGCTTTCTTT. The full variable domain, completed using reference TRBV16 and TRBJ1-1, is GEEVAQTPKHLVRGEGQKAKLYCAPIKGHSYVFWYQQVLKNEFKFLISFQNENVFDETGMPKERFSAKCLPNSPCSLEIQATKLEDSAVYFCASSQSRGRGVPEAFFGQGTRLTVV.

The count of this clone is one. The rearrangement links TRBV6-5 to TRBJ2-2, with no clear D. Germline V gives CDR1 MNHEY, CDR2 SVGAGI. Trimming took 2 bases from V and 3 from J, leaving 10 bases between them. CDR3 length equals 15 residues. The CDR3 DNA reads TGTGCCAGCAGTTACGTCCAGGCTTACACCGGGGAGCTGTTTTTT. This sequence encodes CASSYVQAYTGELFF.

A note on this clone: At one boundary the junction diverges from the germline segment, which might be a read error. J is TRBJ2-2 and V is TRBV29-1; D gene unclear. The CDR3 is 12 amino acids. Germline values: CDR1 SQVTM, CDR2 ANQGSEA. The CDR3 DNA is TGCAGCGTGGAAGTCGGCACCGGGGAGCTGTTTTTT. Its protein is CSVEVGTGELFF.

In its sample, this clone was seen a few times. This chain connects TRBV10-3 to TRBJ1-4, with D perhaps matching TRBD1 (5 bases). Germline CDR1 and CDR2: ENHRY and SYGVKD. The CDR3 runs to 14 residues. The V and J ends lost 2 bases and 8 bases respectively, with 12 bases between them. CDR3 residues: CAISEGLRGEKLFF. The CDR3 region has the DNA TGTGCCATCAGTGAGGGGCTTCGGGGGGAAAAACTGTTTTTT.

The chain recombines TRBV2 with TRBJ1-2; D gene uncertain. This CDR3 is 12 amino acids long. Germline V gene data show CDR1 as SNHLY and CDR2 as FYNNEI. The ends were cut back, 6 bases at V and 2 bases at J, with 7 bases in the middle. This chain's CDR3 is CASSELNYGYTF. The CDR3 DNA reads as TGTGCCAGCAGCGAATTAAACTATGGCTACACCTTC.